Below, one T cell receptor (beta chain) is given with its context. This specimen comes from a study of blood T cell repertoires in COVID-19. Study summary: The United States, Italy and Spain supplied acute and convalescent COVID-19 samples. The cDNA or gDNA used as material had been derived from T cells, B-cell-depleted T cells, or PBMCs.

There are 16 residues in the CDR3. The J segment lost 5 bases and the V segment lost 10 bases, leaving 13 bases of the junction unmatched. Germline V gives CDR1 SGHTA, CDR2 FQGNSA. In the source study's methods: Reference gene primer amplification in the assay estimated nucleated cell counts. TCRdb keeps only in-frame clones here, not all; method: immunoSEQ multiplex PCR. V and J calls and clone size follow that table, whereas D and trimming were derived from the DNA. Here the sample spans under 300,000 clones, over 80% being singletons. The clonotype comes from a man aged 25-40 years who had recovered from COVID-19. This sequence joins TRBV7-2 and TRBJ2-2; 10 nucleotides match TRBD2. The sequencing sample was made of peripheral blood. The CDR3 nucleotides are TGTGCCACTAAGATGGGGGCTAGCGGGGGAACCGGGGAGCTGTTTTTT. This sequence encodes CATKMGASGGTGELFF.